This T cell receptor beta chain originates from a study of low-dose radiotherapy and immunotherapy resistance in tumors (dated by TCRdb to the early 2020s). Study-wide context: Cohort 1 received 0.5 Gy per fraction every 2 weeks, with a prescribed total PTV dose of 6.5 Gy. The translational analysis covered eight patients: three from the first dose cohort and the first five from the second dose cohort. Aspirin 300 mg was taken orally once daily by patients for four cycles, starting on cycle 1 day 1. Patients were given nivolumab as a 240 mg flat dose every two weeks and ipilimumab at 1 mg/kg every six weeks, with both drugs delivered intravenously. Cyclophosphamide 200 mg/m2 was given intravenously every two weeks, one day before each radiation and immunotherapy administration. Randomization of trial participants into treatment groups was not performed. Cohort 2 received 1 Gy per fraction every two weeks, with a total of 13 Gy over 26 weeks.

From the cysteine up to the phenylalanine, the CDR3 has a length of 15 residues. Only the CDR3 part of the read is kept: 45 bases, read in frame from the first base. V is reduced by 6 bases and J by 1 base, leaving a spacing of 12 bases between them. CDR1 LNHDA and CDR2 SQIVND were looked up in the germline V gene (reference sequence). In light of the paper, this sample's time point label describes: before trial treatment. The donors came from RACIN, which was a single-arm phase I dose-escalation trial that paired nivolumab and ipilimumab with aspirin, low-dose cyclophosphamide and low-dose radiotherapy. To be eligible, a patient needed to have an advanced solid tumor that was TIL-negative. The run used an Illumina HiSeq 2500. Superscript III and a set of TRAV- and TRBV-specific primers were used to synthesize first-strand cDNA, so that both TCRalpha and TCRbeta chains were covered. TCRs were amplified with Phusion for roughly 20 PCR cycles using a constant-region primer together with the adapter attached to the V primers. The isolated mRNA was amplified using the MessageAmp II aRNA Amplification Kit, with in vitro transcription performed for 16 hours at 37 degrees C. mRNA for TCR sequencing was isolated with the Dynabeads mRNA DIRECT Purification Kit. Indexed Illumina adapters were added in a second Phusion PCR of 25 cycles, after which AMPure XP beads were used to purify the products. The study's processing was this. Custom Perl scripts pooled TCR sequences encoding the same protein, removed out-of-frame sequences and computed each clonotype's abundance. Any TCR sequence backed by just one read was left out of the analysis. Shannon entropy, Gini index, clonality, richness, and the frequency of TCRs shared between repertoires were included as repertoire metrics. TCRdb's own reprocessing of the public reads used fastp at Q25 and MiXCR and kept productive beta chains. Entries are consolidated by CDR3 protein sequence, retaining the most common genes and DNA. TCRdb, not the original authors, processed these V and J calls. The sample contains 35,000 to 45,000 distinct CDR3 sequences, roughly 28% of them found a single time. The ten largest clones capture around 3.5% of the sample.

A word on this clonotype: There is no known antigen for this receptor. No per-base quality is available; no much larger clone lies one base away.

This sequence was found in a male donor with gallbladder cancer. Sequenced here: PBMCs, sampled before treatment. This chain is built from TRBV19 and TRBJ2-2; a weak D assignment points to TRBD1 (6 bases agree). This receptor carries the CDR3 CASRVGGQNTGELFF. The nucleotide sequence is TGTGCCAGTAGGGTAGGGGGACAGAACACCGGGGAGCTGTTTTTT.